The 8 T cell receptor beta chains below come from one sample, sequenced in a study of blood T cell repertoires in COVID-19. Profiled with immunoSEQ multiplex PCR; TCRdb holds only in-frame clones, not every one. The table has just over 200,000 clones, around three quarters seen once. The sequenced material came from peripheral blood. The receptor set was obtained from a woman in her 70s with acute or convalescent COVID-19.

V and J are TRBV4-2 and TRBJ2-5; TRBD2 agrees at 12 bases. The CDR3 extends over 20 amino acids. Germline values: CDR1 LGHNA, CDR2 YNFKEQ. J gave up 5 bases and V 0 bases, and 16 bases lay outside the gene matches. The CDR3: CASSQDEGRASGRVEETQYF. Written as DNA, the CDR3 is TGTGCCAGCAGCCAAGATGAGGGCCGGGCTAGCGGGAGGGTGGAGGAGACCCAGTACTTC.

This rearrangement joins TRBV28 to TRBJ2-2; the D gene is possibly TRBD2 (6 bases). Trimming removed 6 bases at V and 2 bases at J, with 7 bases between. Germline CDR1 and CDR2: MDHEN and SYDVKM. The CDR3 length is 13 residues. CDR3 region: CASSGGNTGELFF. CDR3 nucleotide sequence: TGTGCCAGCAGCGGGGGAAACACCGGGGAGCTGTTTTTT.

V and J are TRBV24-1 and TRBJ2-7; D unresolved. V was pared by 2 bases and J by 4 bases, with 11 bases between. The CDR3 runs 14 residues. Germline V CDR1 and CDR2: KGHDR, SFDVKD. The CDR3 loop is CATSDSRTEYEQYF. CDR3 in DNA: TGTGCCACCAGTGATTCCCGCACAGAATACGAGCAGTACTTC.

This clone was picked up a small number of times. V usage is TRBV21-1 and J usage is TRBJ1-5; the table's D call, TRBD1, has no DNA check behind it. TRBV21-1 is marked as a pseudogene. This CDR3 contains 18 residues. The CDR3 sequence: CASSKARLRQASDQPQHF. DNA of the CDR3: TGTGCCAGCAGCAAAGCGCGACTCCGACAGGCCTCGGATCAGCCCCAGCATTTT.

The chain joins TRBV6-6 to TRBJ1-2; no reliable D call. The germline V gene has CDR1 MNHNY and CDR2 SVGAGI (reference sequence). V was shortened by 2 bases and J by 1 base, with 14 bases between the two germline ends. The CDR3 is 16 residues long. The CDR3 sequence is CASSYLNPTGNYGYTF. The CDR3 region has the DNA TGTGCCAGCAGTTACCTAAACCCGACGGGTAACTATGGCTACACCTTC.

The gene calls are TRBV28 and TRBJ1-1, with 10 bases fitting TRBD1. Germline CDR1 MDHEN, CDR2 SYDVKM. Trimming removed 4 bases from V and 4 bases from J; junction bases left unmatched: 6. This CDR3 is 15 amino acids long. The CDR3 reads CASSSWTGGSTEAFF. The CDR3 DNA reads TGTGCCAGCAGTTCTTGGACAGGGGGGAGCACTGAAGCTTTCTTT. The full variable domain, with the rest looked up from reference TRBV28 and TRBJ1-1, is DVKVTQSSRYLVKRTGEKVFLECVQDMDHENMFWYRQDPGLGLRLIYFSYDVKMKEKGDIPEGYSVSREKKERFSLILESASTNQTSMYLCASSSWTGGSTEAFFGQGTRLTVV.

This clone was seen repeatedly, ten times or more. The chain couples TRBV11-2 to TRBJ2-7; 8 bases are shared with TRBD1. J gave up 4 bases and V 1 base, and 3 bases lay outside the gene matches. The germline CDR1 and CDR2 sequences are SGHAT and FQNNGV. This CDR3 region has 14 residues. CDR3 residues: CASSLGQGWYEQYF. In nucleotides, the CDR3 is TGTGCCAGCAGCTTAGGACAGGGGTGGTACGAGCAGTACTTC.

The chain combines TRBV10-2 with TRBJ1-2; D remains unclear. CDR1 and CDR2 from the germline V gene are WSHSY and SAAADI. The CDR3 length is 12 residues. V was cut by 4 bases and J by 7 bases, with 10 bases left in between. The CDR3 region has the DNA TGCGCCAGCAGTGGGGCTGAAAGTGGCTACACCTTC. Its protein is CASSGAESGYTF.